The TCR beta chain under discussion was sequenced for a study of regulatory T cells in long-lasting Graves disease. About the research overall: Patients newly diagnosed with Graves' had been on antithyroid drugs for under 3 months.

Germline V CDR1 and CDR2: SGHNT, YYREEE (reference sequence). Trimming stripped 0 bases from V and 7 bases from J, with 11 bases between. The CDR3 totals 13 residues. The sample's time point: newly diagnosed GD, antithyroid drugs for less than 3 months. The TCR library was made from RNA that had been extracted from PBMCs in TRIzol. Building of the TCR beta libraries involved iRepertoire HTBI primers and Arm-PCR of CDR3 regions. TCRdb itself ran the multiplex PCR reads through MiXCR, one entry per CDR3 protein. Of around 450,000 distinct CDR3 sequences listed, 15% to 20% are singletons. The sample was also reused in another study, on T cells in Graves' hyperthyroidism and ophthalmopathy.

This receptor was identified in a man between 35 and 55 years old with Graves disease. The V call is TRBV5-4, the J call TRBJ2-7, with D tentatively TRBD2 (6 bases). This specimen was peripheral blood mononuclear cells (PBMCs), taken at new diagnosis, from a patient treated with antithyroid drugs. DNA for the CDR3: TGTGCCAGCAGCTTGGATCGACTAGGGGAGCAGTACTTC. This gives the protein CASSLDRLGEQYF.